The 32 T cell receptor beta chains reported below all come from one sample, sequenced in a study of blood T cell repertoires in COVID-19. Generated by immunoSEQ multiplex PCR, the TCRdb table keeps only in-frame clones and is missing some. The sample has around 340,000 clones, about 86% seen once. Sequenced material: peripheral blood. These receptors all stem from a man younger than 40 with active or convalescent COVID-19.

The CDR3 DNA sequence: TGTGCCAGCAGCGGCGGGACTCTTAGCACAGATACGCAGTATTTT. It specifies CASSGGTLSTDTQYF. The chain couples TRBV6-2 or TRBV6-3 to TRBJ2-3; a possible D gene is TRBD2 (6 bases). CDR1 is MNHEY and CDR2 is SVGEGT in the germline V gene. The CDR3 is made up of 15 amino acids. Between the trimmed V and J ends, which lost 6 bases and 0 bases, there was a span of 13 bases.

The rearrangement uses TRBV2 and TRBJ1-1, with D possibly matching TRBD1 (6 bases). Germline assignment: CDR1 SNHLY and CDR2 FYNNEI. CDR3 length: 13 residues. V was shortened by 7 bases and J by 0 bases, with 9 bases between the two germline ends. The CDR3 DNA reads as TGTGCCAGCAAGGACAGCCTGAACACTGAAGCTTTCTTT. This sequence encodes CASKDSLNTEAFF.

The chain employs TRBV25-1 and TRBJ2-7; 14 nucleotides align to TRBD2. Germline V CDR1 and CDR2: MGHDK, SYGVNS. V trimming: 6 bases; J trimming: 3 bases; junction bases outside the gene matches: 10. The CDR3 has 17 amino acids. CDR3 loop: CASSSGTSGGTYYEQYF. The CDR3, as DNA: TGTGCCAGCAGCTCCGGGACTAGCGGGGGTACCTACTACGAGCAGTACTTC.

The CDR3 spells CASSQTGLTEAFF. The CDR3 nucleotides are TGCGCCAGCAGCCAAACAGGTTTGACTGAAGCTTTCTTT. The rearrangement joins TRBV4-3 to TRBJ1-1; D might be TRBD1 (5 bases). The CDR3 length is 13 residues. The V and J ends lost 2 bases and 5 bases respectively, with 9 bases between them. Germline-derived CDR1 and CDR2 are LGHNA and YSLEER.

The chain has TRBV5-6 and TRBJ2-3; unclear D gene. CDR1 SGHDT and CDR2 YYEEEE come from the germline V gene. The CDR3 sequence is 13 residues long. Deletions cut 4 bases from V and 0 bases from J, with 6 bases between. The CDR3 nucleotides are TGTGCCAGCAGCCCGCAGAGCACAGATACGCAGTATTTT. This gives the protein CASSPQSTDTQYF.

J is TRBJ1-5 and V is TRBV19; 7 bases match TRBD1. Germline CDR1 LNHDA, CDR2 SQIVND (reference sequence). This CDR3 contains 14 residues. V shed 6 bases, J shed 3 bases, and the junction held 5 bases outside the gene matches. DNA for the CDR3: TGTGCCAGTAGATCAACAGGGGACAATCAGCCCCAGCATTTT. It is translated as CASRSTGDNQPQHF.

The rearrangement joins TRBV2 to TRBJ2-4; 7 positions match TRBD1. Trimming at V came to 3 bases and at J to 6 bases, leaving 5 bases not matched to a gene. From germline, CDR1 is SNHLY and CDR2 FYNNEI. The CDR3 has 14 residues. In DNA form, the CDR3 reads TGTGCCAGCAGTGAGAACAGGGGTCCAAACATTCAGTACTTC. Its translation is CASSENRGPNIQYF.

The rearrangement links TRBV11-3 to TRBJ2-2; unclear D gene. Germline CDR1 SGHNT, CDR2 YENEEA. V was pared by 0 bases and J by 0 bases, with 11 bases between. The CDR3 extends over 17 amino acids. The CDR3 protein is CASSLDRGISNTGELFF. In nucleotides, the CDR3 is TGTGCCAGCAGCTTAGATCGCGGCATTTCGAACACCGGGGAGCTGTTTTTT.

The chain has TRBV11-3 and TRBJ2-7, with 7 bases aligning to TRBD2. This CDR3 is built from 13 residues. The trim removed 1 base at V and 6 bases at J, leaving 3 bases unmatched. Germline V gene data show CDR1 as SGHNT and CDR2 as YENEEA. For the CDR3, the DNA is TGTGCCAGCAGCTTAGCGGGGGGTACCGAGCAGTACTTC. Protein product: CASSLAGGTEQYF. Full variable domain (outside the CDR3, taken from reference TRBV11-3 and TRBJ2-7): EAGVVQSPRYKIIEKKQPVAFWCNPISGHNTLYWYLQNLGQGPELLIRYENEEAVDDSQLPKDRFSAERLKGVDSTLKIQPAELGDSAVYLCASSLAGGTEQYFGPGTRLTVT.

CDR3 in amino acids: CASSQEQQGGYNEQFF. The CDR3 DNA reads as TGCGCCAGCAGCCAAGAGCAGCAGGGAGGGTACAATGAGCAGTTCTTC. The chain uses TRBV4-1 and TRBJ2-1; 7 bases match TRBD2. Germline V CDR1 and CDR2: MGHRA, YSYEKL. CDR3 size: 16 residues. V was clipped by 0 bases and J by 4 bases; unmatched bases: 6.

The chain uses TRBV5-1 and TRBJ2-7; 15 bases match TRBD2. There are 19 residues in the CDR3. Trimming took 4 bases from V and 0 from J; bases not matched to a gene: 11. Germline assignment: CDR1 SGHRS and CDR2 YFSETQ. CDR3 protein: CASSGRTSGRALLSYEQYF. DNA of the CDR3: TGCGCCAGCAGCGGAAGGACTAGCGGGAGGGCCTTACTCTCCTACGAGCAGTACTTC.

V gene TRBV21-1 combines with J gene TRBJ2-7; TRBD2, the table's D call, was not compared with the DNA. TRBV21-1 is recorded as a pseudogene. The CDR3 spans 15 residues. DNA for the CDR3: TGTGCCAGCAATACGCCGGACTCGTCGGCGGACGAGCAGTACTTC. This gives the protein CASNTPDSSADEQYF.

This clone was observed a handful of times. V usage is TRBV3-1 (or the pseudogene TRBV3-2) and J usage is TRBJ2-5; 12 positions match TRBD2. The germline gives CDR1 LGHDT, CDR2 YNNKEL (reference sequence). V lost 8 bases, J lost 5 bases, and 9 bases stayed unmatched. The CDR3 is 15 amino acids. The CDR3 coding sequence is TGTGCCAGCCGGCTAGCGGGAGGGCCCCTGGAGACCCAGTACTTC. Translation gives CASRLAGGPLETQYF.

This rearrangement joins TRBV29-1 to TRBJ2-1; D unresolved. V lost 3 bases and J lost 6, with 9 bases in between. The germline CDR1 and CDR2 sequences are SQVTM and ANQGSEA. The CDR3 loop spans 12 amino acids. The CDR3 sequence: CSVDLGFNEQFF. Here the CDR3 DNA reads TGCAGCGTTGACCTAGGTTTCAATGAGCAGTTCTTC.

J is TRBJ2-2 and V is TRBV11-2; D might be TRBD2 (5 bases). This CDR3 contains 13 residues. Trimming removed 1 base at V and 6 bases at J, with 6 bases between. Looked up from germline, CDR1 is SGHAT and CDR2 is FQNNGV. CDR3 protein: CASSLASSGELFF. The CDR3 region has the DNA TGTGCCAGCAGCTTAGCTAGCTCCGGGGAGCTGTTTTTT.

This CDR3 reads CASSLPPPSNTEAFF. The DNA for the CDR3 is TGTGCCAGCAGCTTACCTCCCCCTTCGAACACTGAAGCTTTCTTT. The rearrangement uses TRBV11-2 and TRBJ1-1; D unresolved. The CDR3 has 15 residues. CDR1 SGHAT and CDR2 FQNNGV come from the germline V gene. V dropped 2 bases and J dropped 1 base, with 11 bases sitting between them.

J is TRBJ2-2 and V is TRBV7-3; D gene unclear. Trimming left V 1 base short and J 2 bases short, with 8 bases between. The CDR3 contains 15 residues. Germline CDR1 and CDR2: SGHTA and FQGTGA. CDR3 DNA sequence: TGTGCCAGCAGCTTAAGCGGAATTAACACCGGGGAGCTGTTTTTT. This encodes CASSLSGINTGELFF.

The rearrangement joins TRBV7-9 to TRBJ1-1; D is uncertain. Germline V gene data show CDR1 as SEHNR and CDR2 as FQNEAQ (reference sequence). The V end was cut by 3 bases, the J end by 2 bases, with 10 bases between. The CDR3 length is 14 residues. The CDR3 here is CASSLGGLNTEAFF. In nucleotides, the CDR3 is TGTGCCAGCAGCTTGGGCGGGCTTAACACTGAAGCTTTCTTT. Full variable domain (outside the CDR3, taken from reference TRBV7-9 and TRBJ1-1): DTGVSQNPRHKITKRGQNVTFRCDPISEHNRLYWYRQTLGQGPEFLTYFQNEAQLEKSRLLSDRFSAERPKGSFSTLEIQRTEQGDSAMYLCASSLGGLNTEAFFGQGTRLTVV.

The chain employs TRBV11-2 and TRBJ1-1, with a weak D call TRBD1 (6 bases). From germline, CDR1 is SGHAT and CDR2 FQNNGV. The germline V and J ends were trimmed by 2 bases and 5 bases, with 6 bases remaining between them. The CDR3 loop spans 12 amino acids. CDR3 sequence: CASSLRGTEAFF. The DNA for the CDR3 is TGTGCCAGCAGCTTAAGGGGGACTGAAGCTTTCTTT.

The chain joins TRBV10-3 to TRBJ2-7; TRBD2 agrees at 13 bases. CDR1 ENHRY and CDR2 SYGVKD come from the germline V gene. J gave up 0 bases and V 4 bases, and 3 bases lay outside the gene matches. The CDR3 has 16 amino acids. The DNA of the CDR3 is TGTGCCATCAGTGGGGGACTAGCGGGGAGCTCCTACGAGCAGTACTTC. The encoded protein is CAISGGLAGSSYEQYF.

This chain joins TRBV6-5 and TRBJ2-2; TRBD1 aligns across 9 bases. J lost 4 bases, V lost 3 bases, and 3 bases had no gene match. Germline V gene lookup returns CDR1 MNHEY and CDR2 SVGAGI. The CDR3 runs 15 residues. This chain's CDR3 is CASSYSQGATGELFF. The CDR3 nucleotides read TGTGCCAGCAGTTATTCACAGGGGGCCACCGGGGAGCTGTTTTTT.

The chain links TRBV6-5 to TRBJ1-4, with a possible D match to TRBD1 (6 bases). V gave up 2 bases and J gave up 8 bases, with 15 bases separating them. Germline V gene data show CDR1 as MNHEY and CDR2 as SVGAGI. The CDR3 contains 15 residues. CDR3 sequence: CASSYVGPGDEKLFF. CDR3 nucleotide sequence: TGTGCCAGCAGTTACGTGGGGCCAGGGGACGAAAAACTGTTTTTT.

The chain carries TRBV25-1 and TRBJ2-1, with TRBD1 as a possible D gene (6 bases). Trimming took off 1 base at V and 6 bases at J, with 13 bases between the two ends. The CDR3 loop spans 15 amino acids. The germline V gene has CDR1 MGHDK and CDR2 SYGVNS. CDR3 loop: CASSEFEKGGNEQFF. CDR3 nucleotide sequence: TGTGCCAGCAGTGAATTCGAGAAAGGGGGCAATGAGCAGTTCTTC.

The CDR3 coding sequence is TGCAGTGCTAGTCTGAGCTCCTACAATGAGCAGTTCTTC. This sequence encodes CSASLSSYNEQFF. V and J are TRBV20-1 and TRBJ2-1; D is unresolved. This CDR3 region has 13 residues. V was cut by 3 bases and J by 0 bases, with 6 bases left in between. Germline CDR1 and CDR2: DFQATT and SNEGSKA (reference sequence).

The rearrangement uses TRBV10-3 and TRBJ1-1; possibly TRBD1 for D (6 bases). The germline V gene encodes CDR1 ENHRY and CDR2 SYGVKD. The length of the CDR3 is 14 residues. Trimming took 10 bases from V and 0 from J, leaving 15 bases between them. The CDR3 DNA reads TGTGCCACCACTGGACAGAGCCTGAACACTGAAGCTTTCTTT. It codes for CATTGQSLNTEAFF.

The J gene is TRBJ2-5, the V gene TRBV6-5, with D unclear. Germline V gene data show CDR1 as MNHEY and CDR2 as SVGAGI. V lost 6 bases and J 5 bases, leaving 16 bases between the germline ends. This CDR3 has 14 amino acids. CDR3 in amino acids: CASRKMIPGETQYF. In nucleotides, the CDR3 is TGTGCCAGCAGAAAAATGATACCCGGGGAGACCCAGTACTTC.

The rearrangement uses TRBV29-1 and TRBJ2-1; the D gene is possibly TRBD1 (5 bases). Per the germline V gene, CDR1 is SQVTM and CDR2 is ANQGSEA. The CDR3 loop spans 16 amino acids. The germline V and J ends were trimmed by 0 bases and 1 base, with 13 bases remaining between them. The CDR3 here is CSVEDPQGPSYNEQFF. For the CDR3, the DNA is TGCAGCGTTGAAGATCCGCAGGGCCCATCCTACAATGAGCAGTTCTTC.

This clone was seen repeatedly, ten times or more. The chain combines TRBV28 with TRBJ1-5; D is perhaps TRBD1 (6 bases). There are 15 residues in the CDR3. The V and J ends lost 4 bases and 2 bases respectively, with 12 bases between them. The germline V gene encodes CDR1 MDHEN and CDR2 SYDVKM. The CDR3 is CASSSTGAGNQPQHF. The CDR3 DNA reads TGTGCCAGCAGTTCGACAGGCGCCGGCAATCAGCCCCAGCATTTT.

The V call is TRBV3-1 (or the pseudogene TRBV3-2), the J call TRBJ2-2, with a possible D match to TRBD2 (6 bases). This CDR3 is 17 amino acids long. Germline V lookup: CDR1 LGHDT, CDR2 YNNKEL (reference sequence). The V and J ends lost 4 bases and 1 base respectively, with 16 bases between them. The CDR3 DNA is TGTGCCAGCAGCCCCTTCCACCTTAGCGGGAACACCGGGGAGCTGTTTTTT. Its translation is CASSPFHLSGNTGELFF.

This clone has more than one count but fewer than ten. This rearrangement joins TRBV12-5 to TRBJ2-1; 7 nucleotides match TRBD2. V dropped 1 base and J dropped 8; count of bases not matched to a gene: 14. The length of the CDR3 is 17 residues. The V gene's germline CDR1 is LGHNT and CDR2 FRNRAP. DNA of the CDR3: TGTGCTAGTGGTTTGGAATGGGAAGAGAGCGGGAAGTATGAGCAGTTCTTC. Amino acids: CASGLEWEESGKYEQFF. The full variable domain, with the rest looked up from reference TRBV12-5 and TRBJ2-1, is DARVTQTPRHKVTEMGQEVTMRCQPILGHNTVFWYRQTMMQGLELLAYFRNRAPLDDSGMPKDRFSAEMPDATLATLKIQPSEPRDSAVYFCASGLEWEESGKYEQFFGPGTRLTVL.

The gene calls are TRBV19 and TRBJ2-7, with D perhaps TRBD2 (5 bases). CDR1 is LNHDA and CDR2 is SQIVND in the germline V gene (reference sequence). Trimming took off 4 bases at V and 5 bases at J, with 9 bases between the two ends. This CDR3 has 12 amino acids. The CDR3 reads CASSNEGDEQYF. The DNA of the CDR3 is TGTGCCAGTAGTAACGAGGGCGACGAGCAGTACTTC.

The J gene is TRBJ2-2, the V gene TRBV12-5, with 8 nucleotides matching TRBD2. After removal of 2 bases from V and 9 bases from J, the junction contained 2 bases not matched to a gene. The length of the CDR3 is 13 residues. In germline, CDR1 is LGHNT, CDR2 FRNRAP. CDR3 sequence: CASGLTSGWELFF. The CDR3 nucleotides read TGTGCTAGTGGTTTGACTAGCGGATGGGAGCTGTTTTTT.